This T cell receptor (beta chain) was identified during a study of T cell clusters in autoimmune cytopenias. TRB was amplified by touch-down multiplex PCR, primer pools A and B combined. Reanalyzing the multiplex PCR reads, TCRdb keeps one entry per CDR3 protein, without DNA. Reported are 3,500 to 4,500 distinct CDR3 sequences; the ten largest clones contain about 64%. The germline V gene has CDR1 LNHNV and CDR2 YYDKDF (reference sequence). There are 15 residues in the CDR3. Each sample's input was around 250 ng genomic DNA, 38,000 or so genome equivalents. The sample was also linked to a second study, of T cell repertoires in aging, cancer and after chemotherapy. That investigation notes: About 8.8 million TCR reads were in the whole dataset.

The specimen was peripheral blood. This receptor was taken from a human donor with an autoimmune cytopenia or autoimmune hepatitis (not recorded which). V gene TRBV15 combines with J gene TRBJ1-5; the D call from TCRdb, TRBD1, cannot be confirmed without DNA. CDR3 amino acids: CATSRDRQDLSPQHF. Supplemented by reference TRBV15 and TRBJ1-5, the full variable domain reads DAMVIQNPRYQVTQFGKPVTLSCSQTLNHNVMYWYQQKSSQAPKLLFHYYDKDFNNEADTPDNFQSRRPNTSFCFLDIRSPGLGDTAMYLCATSRDRQDLSPQHFGDGTRLSIL.